Below, 5 T cell receptor beta chains from the same sample are listed, as sequenced in a study of T cell responses to AZD1222 COVID-19 vaccine. The method was immunoSEQ multiplex PCR; TCRdb's version includes in-frame clones alone and lacks a portion of them. The sample has 120,000 or so clones, 85% to 90% seen once; the top ten hold approximately 27%. Sequencing used peripheral blood, obtained on day 0 of AZD1222 vaccination. These receptors came from an adult in good health.

This rearrangement joins TRBV3-1 (or the pseudogene TRBV3-2) to TRBJ2-7; D unclear. The V end was cut by 4 bases, the J end by 2 bases, with 6 bases between. Germline loops: CDR1 LGHDT, CDR2 YNNKEL (reference sequence). This CDR3 comprises 12 residues. CDR3 sequence (DNA): TGTGCCAGCAGCCTCTCGCCCTACGAGCAGTACTTC. Its protein product is CASSLSPYEQYF.

The chain is built from TRBV19 and TRBJ1-2, with D uncertain. The CDR3 is made up of 14 amino acids. CDR1 is LNHDA, CDR2 SQIVND, per germline (reference sequence). Trimming took 2 bases from V and 4 from J, leaving 11 bases between them. CDR3 in DNA: TGTGCCAGTAGTATAAGTTACGGACCCTATGGCTACACCTTC. As protein: CASSISYGPYGYTF. Complete variable domain (other parts from reference TRBV19 and TRBJ1-2): DGGITQSPKYLFRKEGQNVTLSCEQNLNHDAMYWYRQDPGQGLRLIYYSQIVNDFQKGDIAEGYSVSREKKESFPLTVTSAQKNPTAFYLCASSISYGPYGYTFGSGTRLTVV.

The chain uses TRBV14 and TRBJ2-1; the D is unclear. V was clipped by 1 base and J by 6 bases, with 10 bases between them. The germline V gene has CDR1 SGHDN and CDR2 FVKESK. The length of the CDR3 is 14 residues. The CDR3 is CASSQGTRLNEQFF. CDR3 nucleotides: TGTGCCAGCAGCCAAGGAACGAGGCTCAATGAGCAGTTCTTC.

This clone was seen a handful of times. The chain couples TRBV5-1 to TRBJ2-3; D perhaps matches TRBD2 (6 bases). The germline V gene encodes CDR1 SGHRS and CDR2 YFSETQ. The V end lost 0 bases, the J end lost 5 bases, and 13 bases lay between the germline ends. This CDR3 spans 15 amino acids. The CDR3 sequence is CASSLVGGPEDTQYF. In DNA, the CDR3 is TGCGCCAGCAGCTTGGTCGGGGGTCCGGAAGATACGCAGTATTTT.

The chain recombines TRBV3-1 (or the pseudogene TRBV3-2) with TRBJ1-1; TRBD1 matches 7 bases. The CDR3 length is 17 residues. Germline CDR1 reads LGHDT; CDR2 reads YNNKEL (reference sequence). V dropped 4 bases and J dropped 0; count of bases not matched to a gene: 11. CDR3 protein: CASSPWDSGTLNTEAFF. CDR3 nucleotides: TGTGCCAGCAGCCCTTGGGACAGCGGTACCCTGAACACTGAAGCTTTCTTT.